The present T cell receptor (beta chain) was sequenced within a study of blood T cells in healthy people across ages (dated by TCRdb to between 2014 and 2016). For the study in its entirety: In model experiments, template switching captured about one uniquely barcoded TCR beta cDNA molecule for every two T cells. To avoid experimental bias, donors of different ages were distributed randomly across sequencing lanes. Four age groups were formed from the donors: young (average about 16 years), middle-aged (around 39), aged (approximately 60) and long-lived (more than 75). Using the same blood draw, the study looked at two additional independent replicas of 1 million unique cDNA reads for two donors, one aged 18 to 29 and the other aged 80 or older. Using deep sequencing normalized with unique cDNA molecular identifiers, the study measured how TCR beta repertoire diversity changes with age.

The approximately 39 donors, aged roughly 6 to 90 years, were systemically healthy Caucasian individuals from Russia. Approximately 9 milliliters of peripheral blood were collected from each donor into EDTA-treated Vacutainer tubes. Ficoll-Paque density-gradient centrifugation was used to isolate PBMCs, with at least 6.5 million per sample. Total RNA, at least 6 micrograms per sample, was extracted from PBMCs with Trizol reagent. For every donor, an aliquot of PBMCs went through flow cytometry to measure the percentages of naive CD45RAhigh/CD27high T cells. For this clonotype: Its specific antigen is unknown. The input lacks base qualities; no much larger clone sits a single base away.

The germline V gene (reference sequence) yields DFQATT for CDR1 and SNEGSKA for CDR2. From its cysteine to its phenylalanine, the CDR3 spans 13 amino acids. Here the CDR3 DNA is all that survives: 39 bases in frame from base 1. The junction shows trimming of 3 bases on V and 2 bases on J, plus 7 bases between the germline ends. Receptor amplification or capture employed 5' RACE. Sequencing took place on an Illumina HiSeq 2500. A second PCR of about 6 to 11 cycles was run with a J-beta primer mix and a sample-barcoded 5' primer. A template-switch 5' adaptor carrying 12 random nucleotides introduced a unique molecular identifier onto each TCR beta cDNA molecule. At least 3 million CDR3-containing paired-end reads were obtained from each sample. First-strand cDNA was synthesized from all RNA with the Mint cDNA synthesis kit, primed by a TRBC-specific oligonucleotide. After uracil-DNA glycosylase treatment, a first 18-cycle PCR used universal primers M1SS and BC2_uni_R on all cDNA. Under the source paper's analysis protocol: Normalization of each sample was performed by random selection of 1 million high-quality reads, each carrying a distinct molecular identifier. Reads with shared molecular identifiers were discarded instead of being binned into consensus sequences. MiTCR, run with a Q25 quality threshold and the strictest error-elimination algorithm, handled CDR3 identification, clonotype clustering and error correction. A nonparametric unseen species model using Euler transformation provided a lower-bound estimate of total TCR beta diversity. Starting from the raw public reads, TCRdb applied fastp trimming at Q25, assembled clones with MiXCR and retained in-frame beta chains. Each record represents a unique CDR3 protein, reported with the most common genes and DNA among its rows. TCRdb, not the original authors, processed these V and J calls. The sample yields hundreds of thousands of distinct CDR3 sequences; roughly 21% were counted once. The ten largest clones capture 3.6% of the sample.

Results and caveats for the whole study, not just this receptor: There was a strong correlation between observed TCR beta diversity and the percentage of naive T cells measured by flow cytometry. Observed TCR beta diversity per million T cells fell roughly linearly with age, and a significant reduction was already apparent by age around 40. Because the CMV infection status of the donors was unknown, age-related changes in expanded clonotypes may potentially have been confounded. Because profiling used bulk unsorted PBMCs, naive and antigen-experienced compartments could not be compared conclusively. Estimates of total diversity based on one million sequenced T cells were considered lower bounds and underestimates. Compared with the aged group, more naive CD4+ T cells, fewer expanded clones and increased TCR diversity were shown by the long-lived group, suggesting age selection.

The chain employs TRBV20-1 and TRBJ1-4, with no confidently assigned D gene. Material: blood. The sequence was obtained from a man between 65 and 85 years old in good health. The CDR3 here reads CSASGLTNEKLFF. The sequenced DNA: TGCAGTGCTAGTGGGCTTACTAATGAAAAACTGTTTTTT.